This T cell receptor beta chain was sequenced for a study of cytomegalovirus exposure and HLA in healthy donors. Overall study findings and caveats: A list of around 150 TCR beta chains associated with cytomegalovirus was given. Follow-up analysis later connected one missense variant in DCLRE1C with trimming of TCR beta V- and J-genes. In an earlier analysis, about 87% or about 30%: the productive usage of most TCR beta V segments.

CDR3 length: 12 amino acids. Between the trimmed V and J ends, which lost 3 bases and 6 bases, there was a span of 11 bases. Germline V gene sequence: CDR1 GTSNPN, CDR2 SVGIG (reference sequence). The PCR used 60 Vbeta and 13 Jbeta primers. Only in-frame clones appear in the TCRdb table, and some are missing; sequencing was by immunoSEQ multiplex PCR. In the table there are approximately 190,000 clones, about 83% of which are singletons. In regard to this clone: Its antigen is undetermined.

Sequencing used PBMCs. The clonotype originates from a man aged 35 to 55 in good health and CMV-seropositive. V gene TRBV30 combines with J gene TRBJ1-2, with D unclear. CDR3 in amino acids: CAWRSSSDGYTF. In DNA form, the CDR3 reads TGTGCCTGGAGGAGCTCATCGGATGGCTACACCTTC. Using reference TRBV30 and TRBJ1-2 for the parts outside the CDR3, the full variable domain is SQTIHQWPATLVQPVGSPLSLECTVEGTSNPNLYWYRQAAGRGLQLLFYSVGIGQISSEVPQNLSASRPQDRQFILSSKKLLLSDSGFYLCAWRSSSDGYTFGSGTRLTVV.